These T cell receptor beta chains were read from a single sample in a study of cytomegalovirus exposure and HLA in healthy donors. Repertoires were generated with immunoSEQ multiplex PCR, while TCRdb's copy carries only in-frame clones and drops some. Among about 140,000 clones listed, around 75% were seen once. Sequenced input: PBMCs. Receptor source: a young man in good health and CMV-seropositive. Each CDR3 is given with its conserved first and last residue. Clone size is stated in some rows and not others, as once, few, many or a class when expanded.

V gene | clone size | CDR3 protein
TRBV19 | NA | CASSTSGRVVTGELFF
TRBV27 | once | CASSPRGGYTNYGYTF
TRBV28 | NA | CASSLDQVNTEAFF
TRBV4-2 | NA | CASSRGTGGEETQYF
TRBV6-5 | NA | CASSYLPGGSYNEQFF
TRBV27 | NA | CASRDRTGVREQYF
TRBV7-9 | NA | CASSRKGGYEQYF
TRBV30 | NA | CAWSRSSVSTDTQYF
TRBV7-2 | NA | CASSLGFGRASYEQYF
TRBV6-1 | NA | CASTEGLLGAFF
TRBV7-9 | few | CASSLEGYTDTQYF
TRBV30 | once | CAWSVEGLANNEQFF
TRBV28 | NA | CASSFSGKSSYEQYF
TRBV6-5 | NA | CASREPGQGNTEAFF
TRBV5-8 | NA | CASSLAGSSDTQYF
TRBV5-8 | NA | CASSRAGTGNTEAFF
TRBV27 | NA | CASSFAGGYQPQHF
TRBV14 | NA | CASSQDFRDRGGPNYGYTF
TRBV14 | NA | CASSRRFASYNEQFF
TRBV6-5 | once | CASSSQADRVF
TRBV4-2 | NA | CASSQDTVGQNQETQYF
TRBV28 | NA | CASSYQTEAFF
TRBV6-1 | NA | CASSEARGLSNQPQHF
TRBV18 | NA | CASSPPSGRATYNEQFF
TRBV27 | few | CASSSNRDSYGYTF
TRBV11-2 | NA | CASSSHSISSGFEVTEAFF
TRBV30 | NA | CARRVTGGTGNTIYF
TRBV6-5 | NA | CASSLQRTSYVEQYF
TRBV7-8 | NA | CASSFRDRGQGTEAFF
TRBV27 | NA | CASYNLQGVGTDTQYF
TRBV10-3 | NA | CAISSGTNMYNEQFF
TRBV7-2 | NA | CASSFQSGNQETQYF
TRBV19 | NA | CASSIWTGGAAEAFF